This entry lists 21 T cell receptor beta chains sequenced from one sample in a study of shared clonotypes between healthy human individuals. The method was immunoSEQ multiplex PCR; TCRdb's version includes in-frame clones alone and lacks a portion of them. The sample records approximately 1.5 million clones, about 98% being singletons. Sequencing was performed on naive CD4+ T cells sorted from blood. The subset here: CD45RA+ positively selected. The source of these receptors is a man in his thirties or forties in good health.

The rearrangement uses TRBV9 and TRBJ2-1, with TRBD1 matching 7 bases. The CDR3 totals 15 residues. CDR1 and CDR2 (germline): SGDLS, YYNGEE. The V and J ends lost 4 bases and 4 bases, in that order; junction bases with no gene match: 8. CDR3 amino acids: CASSPQGDAYNEQFF. In nucleotides, the CDR3 is TGTGCCAGCAGCCCTCAGGGGGACGCTTACAATGAGCAGTTCTTC.

This clone was counted once. The chain links TRBV6-5 to TRBJ1-4; D might be TRBD1 (5 bases). CDR3 size: 15 residues. Germline assignment: CDR1 MNHEY and CDR2 SVGAGI. V dropped 6 bases and J dropped 4 bases, with 15 bases sitting between them. The CDR3 region has the DNA TGTGCCAGCAGCTCCCTGACCGGGGGTAATGAAAAACTGTTTTTT. Translation gives CASSSLTGGNEKLFF.

V usage is TRBV6-1 and J usage is TRBJ1-2; unclear D gene. CDR3 length: 15 amino acids. V was pared by 2 bases and J by 4 bases, with 14 bases between. Looked up from germline, CDR1 is MNHNS and CDR2 is SASEGT. The CDR3: CASSEPPPVPYGYTF. The CDR3 DNA follows: TGTGCCAGCAGTGAACCTCCTCCAGTCCCCTATGGCTACACCTTC.

About this clone itself: Other nucleotide sequences from this sample produce the same CDR3. The chain joins TRBV5-5 to TRBJ2-5; TRBD2 is a possible D gene (6 bases). The germline V gene encodes CDR1 SGHKS and CDR2 YYEKEE (reference sequence). Trimming removed 0 bases at V and 5 bases at J, with 8 bases between. The CDR3 consists of 13 residues. The CDR3 sequence: CASSLGGRETQYF. CDR3 DNA: TGTGCCAGCAGCTTGGGTGGGAGGGAGACCCAGTACTTC.

Of note for this clone: The same CDR3 arises from other DNA sequences in this sample as well. V and J are TRBV20-1 and TRBJ1-5; D might be TRBD1 (5 bases). The CDR3 runs 11 residues. V shed 6 bases and J shed 5 bases, with 8 bases lying between them. The V gene's germline CDR1 is DFQATT and CDR2 SNEGSKA (reference sequence). The CDR3 coding sequence is TGCAGTGCCATCAGGGATCAGCCCCAGCATTTT. The encoded protein is CSAIRDQPQHF.

The chain couples TRBV6-5 to TRBJ2-4, with 7 bases that match TRBD1. Germline V lookup: CDR1 MNHEY, CDR2 SVGAGI. The CDR3 sequence is 14 residues long. Trimming took 6 bases from V and 3 from J; bases not matched to a gene: 5. The CDR3 here is CASSLDRVKNIQYF. The CDR3 DNA is TGTGCCAGCAGCCTTGACAGGGTCAAAAACATTCAGTACTTC.

The J gene is TRBJ1-5, the V gene TRBV2; D uncertain. Per the germline V gene, CDR1 is SNHLY and CDR2 is FYNNEI. V gave up 8 bases and J gave up 0 bases, with 8 bases separating them. The length of the CDR3 is 13 residues. CDR3 in amino acids: CASSKNSNQPQHF. The CDR3 DNA is TGTGCCAGCTCCAAAAATAGCAATCAGCCCCAGCATTTT.

CDR3 DNA sequence: TGTGCCAGCAGCCAGGAGGGCGGGAGGGCCCTAAGCTCCTACGAGCAGTACTTC. Translating it yields CASSQEGGRALSSYEQYF. The chain joins TRBV21-1 to TRBJ2-7; the DNA was not compared with TRBD2, the D call given in the table. TRBV21-1 is flagged as a pseudogene. The CDR3 covers 18 residues.

Of note for this clone: Other DNA variants within this sample encode the same CDR3. This chain connects TRBV6-5 to TRBJ1-2; TRBD1 might be the D (5 bases). CDR1 MNHEY and CDR2 SVGAGI come from the germline V gene. The CDR3 length is 12 residues. V was cut by 6 bases and J by 0 bases, with 5 bases left in between. The CDR3 spells CASRDTNYGYTF. CDR3 nucleotides: TGTGCCAGCAGGGACACTAACTATGGCTACACCTTC.

The V and J genes are TRBV18 and TRBJ1-4, with 8 positions matching TRBD1. The germline V gene encodes CDR1 KGHSH and CDR2 LQKENI. This CDR3 region has 15 residues. With V trimmed by 4 bases and J by 8 bases, 9 bases remained unmatched. The CDR3: CASSRETGTGEKLFF. The CDR3 coding sequence is TGTGCCAGCTCACGCGAGACCGGGACAGGCGAAAAACTGTTTTTT.

Worth noting for this clone: Other DNA sequences of this sample code for an identical CDR3. The rearrangement joins TRBV5-1 to TRBJ2-1, with 13 bases lining up with TRBD2. V gave up 4 bases and J gave up 8 bases; unmatched junction bases: 6. This CDR3 comprises 15 residues. Germline lookup yields CDR1 SGHRS and CDR2 YFSETQ. The CDR3 DNA sequence: TGCGCCAGCAGCCTAGGACTAGCGGGAGTTGATGAGCAGTTCTTC. The encoded protein is CASSLGLAGVDEQFF.

The V and J genes are TRBV6-5 and TRBJ2-7; 7 bases match TRBD2. The CDR3 runs to 13 residues. Trimming at V came to 7 bases and at J to 2 bases, leaving 5 bases not matched to a gene. Germline loops: CDR1 MNHEY, CDR2 SVGAGI. The CDR3 sequence: CASTASGTYEQYF. The CDR3 coding sequence is TGTGCCAGCACGGCTAGCGGCACCTACGAGCAGTACTTC.

This clone was recorded only once. The chain has TRBV6-6 and TRBJ1-4; possible D gene TRBD1, 6 bases. The length of the CDR3 is 15 residues. The germline CDR1 and CDR2 sequences are MNHNY and SVGAGI (reference sequence). Trimming left V 0 bases short and J 7 bases short, with 12 bases between. The CDR3 DNA sequence: TGTGCCAGCAGTTACTCGTGGGGGCAGGGTGAAAAACTGTTTTTT. Amino acid sequence: CASSYSWGQGEKLFF.

This chain links TRBV5-1 with TRBJ2-3, with D perhaps matching TRBD2 (5 bases). Germline CDR1 is SGHRS and CDR2 is YFSETQ. The CDR3 sequence is 16 residues long. V shed 4 bases and J shed 6 bases, with 21 bases lying between them. The CDR3 coding sequence is TGCGCCAGCAGCCAGATCCCGGACGGGGTCGGGGATACGCAGTATTTT. It translates to CASSQIPDGVGDTQYF.

The chain recombines TRBV11-3 with TRBJ2-1, with 12 bases matching TRBD2. The CDR3 runs to 16 residues. J lost 3 bases, V lost 6 bases, and 6 bases had no gene match. Germline CDR1 is SGHNT and CDR2 is YENEEA. DNA for the CDR3: TGTGCCAGCAGTTCCCGGACTAGCGGGGTCTACAATGAGCAGTTCTTC. Translating gives CASSSRTSGVYNEQFF. Supplemented by reference TRBV11-3 and TRBJ2-1, the full variable domain reads EAGVVQSPRYKIIEKKQPVAFWCNPISGHNTLYWYLQNLGQGPELLIRYENEEAVDDSQLPKDRFSAERLKGVDSTLKIQPAELGDSAVYLCASSSRTSGVYNEQFFGPGTRLTVL.

The chain links TRBV7-2 to TRBJ2-5; weak D call: TRBD2 (6 bases). The germline V gene encodes CDR1 SGHTA and CDR2 FQGNSA. Deletions cut 1 base from V and 3 bases from J, with 18 bases between. This CDR3 is built from 17 residues. The chain's CDR3 is CASSLESGLRREETQYF. The CDR3 nucleotides are TGTGCCAGCAGCTTAGAATCAGGACTACGCCGGGAAGAGACCCAGTACTTC. Based on the CDR3 plus reference TRBV7-2 and TRBJ2-5, the full variable domain is GAGVSQSPSNKVTEKGKDVELRCDPISGHTALYWYRQSLGQGLEFLIYFQGNSAPDKSGLPSDRFSAERTGGSVSTLTIQRTQQEDSAVYLCASSLESGLRREETQYFGPGTRLLVL.

V and J are TRBV7-9 and TRBJ2-1; D possibly corresponds to TRBD2 (5 bases). V shed 11 bases and J shed 1 base, with 9 bases lying between them. Germline lookup yields CDR1 SEHNR and CDR2 FQNEAQ (reference sequence). This CDR3 has 12 amino acids. CDR3 region: CAYSGSYNEQFF. The CDR3 DNA is TGTGCCTACTCGGGGTCCTACAATGAGCAGTTCTTC.

This sequence joins TRBV6-5 and TRBJ1-1, with D tentatively TRBD1 (5 bases). The CDR3 has 14 amino acids. With 0 bases removed from V and 3 bases from J, the gap between germline ends came to 8 bases. Germline values: CDR1 MNHEY, CDR2 SVGAGI. Here the CDR3 reads CASSYSRVYTEAFF. DNA for the CDR3: TGTGCCAGCAGTTACTCCAGGGTTTACACTGAAGCTTTCTTT.

A single count supports this clone. The sample has other DNA sequences that encode this CDR3 too. The V call is TRBV5-1, the J call TRBJ2-3; D ambiguous. The CDR3 is 13 residues long. Trimming removed 4 bases at V and 1 base at J, with 7 bases between. Germline values: CDR1 SGHRS, CDR2 YFSETQ. CDR3 sequence: CASSPTGTDTQYF. CDR3 coding DNA: TGCGCCAGCAGCCCCACGGGCACAGATACGCAGTATTTT.

This chain connects TRBV6-1 to TRBJ2-3; no clear D gene. The CDR3 is made up of 12 amino acids. V lost 6 bases and J lost 3, with 7 bases in between. From germline, CDR1 is MNHNS and CDR2 SASEGT. The CDR3 sequence: CASRVATDTQYF. The CDR3 nucleotides read TGTGCCAGCAGGGTGGCGACAGATACGCAGTATTTT.

This clone has just one count. Different DNA sequences within this sample yield the same CDR3. The rearrangement joins TRBV28 to TRBJ2-7; no clear D. Germline V gives CDR1 MDHEN, CDR2 SYDVKM. This CDR3 has 11 amino acids. Trimming shortened V by 6 bases and J by 3 bases, and 6 bases separated the two germline ends. CDR3 loop: CASSLHYEQYF. In DNA, the CDR3 is TGTGCCAGCAGCCTTCACTACGAGCAGTACTTC.